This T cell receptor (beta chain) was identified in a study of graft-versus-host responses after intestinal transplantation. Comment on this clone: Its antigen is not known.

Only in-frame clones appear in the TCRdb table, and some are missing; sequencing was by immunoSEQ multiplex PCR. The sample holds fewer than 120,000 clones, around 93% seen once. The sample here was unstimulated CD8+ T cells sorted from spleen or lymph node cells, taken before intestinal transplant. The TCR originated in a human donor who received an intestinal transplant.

The CDR3 loop is CASSSLGQTNYGYTF. The CDR3 DNA is TGTGCCAGCAGTTCCCTGGGACAGACAAACTATGGCTACACCTTC. The chain carries TRBV25-1 and TRBJ1-2; 7 bases map to TRBD1. J was trimmed by 2 bases and V by 5 bases; bases with no gene match: 8. Per germline, CDR1 MGHDK and CDR2 SYGVNS. There are 15 residues in the CDR3.